A selection of T cell receptor beta chains follows, all from one sample in a study of PD-1 blockade in mismatch repair-deficient tumors. TCRdb's copy holds only in-frame clones and misses some; the assay was immunoSEQ multiplex PCR. The table lists over 100,000 clones, roughly 80% of them singletons. The sequencing used peripheral blood, collected about 60 weeks after starting pembrolizumab. The receptors were sampled from an adult with mismatch repair-deficient cancer. Each CDR3 is given with its conserved first and last residue. Each record gives: J gene, V gene, CDR3 protein.

J gene: TRBJ2-7; V gene: TRBV12-5; CDR3 protein: CASGLNRGVTYEQYF
J gene: TRBJ2-1; V gene: TRBV7-3; CDR3 protein: CASSLNPGRGNEQFF
J gene: TRBJ2-2; V gene: TRBV10-1; CDR3 protein: CASRLASNTGELFF
J gene: TRBJ1-2; V gene: TRBV5-4; CDR3 protein: CASSPRGFYGYTF
J gene: TRBJ1-4; V gene: TRBV2; CDR3 protein: CASSEDRGRGGEKLFF
J gene: TRBJ2-7; V gene: TRBV6-5; CDR3 protein: CASRLHRDYEQYF
J gene: TRBJ2-3; V gene: TRBV13; CDR3 protein: CASSSGILAGAADTQYF
J gene: TRBJ1-2; V gene: TRBV28; CDR3 protein: CASSLIANYGYTF
J gene: TRBJ2-3; V gene: TRBV9; CDR3 protein: CASSVGASGVANTDTQYF
J gene: TRBJ2-1; V gene: TRBV14; CDR3 protein: CASSQQPYDRGFNEQFF
J gene: TRBJ2-7; V gene: TRBV5-4; CDR3 protein: CASSPTGGSYEQYF
J gene: TRBJ2-1; V gene: TRBV29-1; CDR3 protein: CSVASGSDEQFF
J gene: TRBJ1-1; V gene: TRBV5-5; CDR3 protein: CASSLDYVNTEAFF
J gene: TRBJ2-6; V gene: TRBV9; CDR3 protein: CASSPAGTPGAGANVLTF
J gene: TRBJ2-5; V gene: TRBV27; CDR3 protein: CATGQGAAPETQYF
J gene: TRBJ1-2; V gene: TRBV9; CDR3 protein: CASSETLTGFGYGYTF
J gene: TRBJ2-1; V gene: TRBV19; CDR3 protein: CASSRLAVPSDNEQFF
J gene: TRBJ1-2; V gene: TRBV6-6; CDR3 protein: CASRAGYDQYGYTF
J gene: TRBJ2-7; V gene: TRBV5-4; CDR3 protein: CASSPGTSGMDYEQYF
J gene: TRBJ1-6; V gene: TRBV19; CDR3 protein: CASSLTGGQSPLHF
J gene: TRBJ2-3; V gene: TRBV9; CDR3 protein: CASSVGQGMFADTQYF
J gene: TRBJ1-1; V gene: TRBV11-2; CDR3 protein: CASSSFLALKPTEAFF
J gene: TRBJ1-1; V gene: TRBV7-2; CDR3 protein: CASSLARGDTEAFF
J gene: TRBJ1-1; V gene: TRBV6-5; CDR3 protein: CASGLKREAFF
J gene: TRBJ2-1; V gene: TRBV19; CDR3 protein: CASSIGGGDEQFF
J gene: TRBJ2-1; V gene: TRBV9; CDR3 protein: CASSRKLAGEDEQFF
J gene: TRBJ2-5; V gene: TRBV28; CDR3 protein: CASSFGQHQETQYF
J gene: TRBJ1-1; V gene: TRBV19; CDR3 protein: CASSTHRDGTEAFF
J gene: TRBJ1-2; V gene: TRBV2; CDR3 protein: CASSVKKGFGYGYTF
J gene: TRBJ2-7; V gene: TRBV7-2; CDR3 protein: CASSQGASGFYEQCF
J gene: TRBJ2-1; V gene: TRBV20-1; CDR3 protein: CSAPTGYEQFF
J gene: TRBJ1-1; V gene: TRBV5-5; CDR3 protein: CASSLQGSGEAFF
J gene: TRBJ1-1; V gene: TRBV19; CDR3 protein: CASSVGRMNTEAFF
J gene: TRBJ2-3; V gene: TRBV7-9; CDR3 protein: CASSPYSVSDTQYF
J gene: TRBJ2-7; V gene: TRBV29-1; CDR3 protein: CSVGGTASFGEQYF
J gene: TRBJ1-1; V gene: TRBV25-1; CDR3 protein: CASSGQGGYTEAFF
J gene: TRBJ2-5; V gene: TRBV5-1; CDR3 protein: CASSFNRGREETQYF
J gene: TRBJ1-5; V gene: TRBV28; CDR3 protein: CASQGALLKPQHF
J gene: TRBJ2-2; V gene: TRBV13; CDR3 protein: CASSPYFTGELFF
J gene: TRBJ2-2; V gene: TRBV10-3; CDR3 protein: CAISDGTGGAGELFF
J gene: TRBJ2-1; V gene: TRBV9; CDR3 protein: CASSVGFSGAPPDNEQFF
J gene: TRBJ1-5; V gene: TRBV11-3; CDR3 protein: CASSLEQGPQHF
J gene: TRBJ2-5; V gene: TRBV15; CDR3 protein: CATSRGGGETQYF
J gene: TRBJ2-7; V gene: TRBV5-4; CDR3 protein: CASSLGGAGAYEQYF
J gene: TRBJ1-1; V gene: TRBV11-2; CDR3 protein: CASSPWGTEAFF
J gene: TRBJ1-4; V gene: TRBV29-1; CDR3 protein: CSVEKLLGEKLFF
J gene: TRBJ1-5; V gene: TRBV19; CDR3 protein: CASSYPSGNQPQHF
J gene: TRBJ1-1; V gene: TRBV11-2; CDR3 protein: CASSLGGLQTEAFF
J gene: TRBJ2-2; V gene: TRBV7-3; CDR3 protein: CASSLDSGTGGTGELFF
J gene: TRBJ2-1; V gene: TRBV7-6; CDR3 protein: CASSLVAGFYNEQFF
J gene: TRBJ1-2; V gene: TRBV19; CDR3 protein: CASSPLGGGYTF
J gene: TRBJ2-7; V gene: TRBV5-1; CDR3 protein: CASSVGLGYEQYF
J gene: TRBJ1-1; V gene: TRBV4-1; CDR3 protein: CASSSTRVNTEAFF
J gene: TRBJ2-7; V gene: TRBV6-1; CDR3 protein: CASSVTLPLAGAGEQYF
J gene: TRBJ1-5; V gene: TRBV27; CDR3 protein: CASSFRQGNQPQHF